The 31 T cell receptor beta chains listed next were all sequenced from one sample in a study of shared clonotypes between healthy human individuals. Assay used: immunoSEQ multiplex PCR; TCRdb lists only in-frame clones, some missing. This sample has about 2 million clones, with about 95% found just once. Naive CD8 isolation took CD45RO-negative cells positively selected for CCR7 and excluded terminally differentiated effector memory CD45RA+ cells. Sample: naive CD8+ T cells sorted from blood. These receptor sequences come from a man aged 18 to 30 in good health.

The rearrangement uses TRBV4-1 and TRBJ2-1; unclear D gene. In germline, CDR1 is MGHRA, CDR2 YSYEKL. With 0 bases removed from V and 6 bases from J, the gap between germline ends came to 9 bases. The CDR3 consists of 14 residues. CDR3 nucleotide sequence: TGCGCCAGCAGCCAAGATTTAGGGCCCAATGAGCAGTTCTTC. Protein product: CASSQDLGPNEQFF.

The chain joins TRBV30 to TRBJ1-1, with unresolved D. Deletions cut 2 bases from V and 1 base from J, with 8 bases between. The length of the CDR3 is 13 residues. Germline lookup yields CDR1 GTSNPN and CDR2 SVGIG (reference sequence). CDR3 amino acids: CAWSQVTNTEAFF. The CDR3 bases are TGTGCCTGGAGTCAAGTGACGAACACTGAAGCTTTCTTT.

The CDR3 is CASSQDSSNQPQHF. The DNA of the CDR3 is TGTGCCAGCAGCCAGGACAGTAGCAATCAGCCCCAGCATTTT. The chain recombines TRBV6-6 with TRBJ1-5; TRBD1 might be the D (6 bases). The CDR3 is 14 residues long. Trimming removed 6 bases from V and 0 bases from J, with 9 bases in between. Germline assignment: CDR1 MNHNY and CDR2 SVGAGI (reference sequence).

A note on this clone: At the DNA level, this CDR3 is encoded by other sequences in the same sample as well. CDR3 in DNA: TGTGCCAGCAGCTTAGGAGCGGGAGGGGCAGATACGCAGTATTTT. Its protein product is CASSLGAGGADTQYF. J is TRBJ2-3 and V is TRBV7-9; 10 bases align to TRBD2. V was pared by 1 base and J by 4 bases, with 2 bases of the junction left unmatched. From germline, CDR1 is SEHNR and CDR2 FQNEAQ (reference sequence). The CDR3 is made up of 15 amino acids.

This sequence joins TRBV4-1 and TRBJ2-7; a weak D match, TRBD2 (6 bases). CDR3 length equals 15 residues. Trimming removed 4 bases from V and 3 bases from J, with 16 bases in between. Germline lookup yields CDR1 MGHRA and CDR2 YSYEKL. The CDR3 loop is CASSLGTDRFYEQYF. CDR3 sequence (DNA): TGCGCCAGCAGCCTCGGGACTGACCGTTTCTACGAGCAGTACTTC.

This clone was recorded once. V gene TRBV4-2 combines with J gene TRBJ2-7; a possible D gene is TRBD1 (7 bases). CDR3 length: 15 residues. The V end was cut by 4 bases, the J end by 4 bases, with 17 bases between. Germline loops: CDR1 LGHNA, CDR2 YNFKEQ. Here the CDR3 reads CASSPGQEGPYEQYF. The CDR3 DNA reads TGTGCCAGCAGCCCCGGACAGGAGGGGCCTTACGAGCAGTACTTC.

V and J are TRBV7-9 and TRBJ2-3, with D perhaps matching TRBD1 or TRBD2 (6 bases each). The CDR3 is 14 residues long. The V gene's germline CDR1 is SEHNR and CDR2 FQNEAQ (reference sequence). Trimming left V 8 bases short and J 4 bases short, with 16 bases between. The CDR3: CASRVGGGADTQYF. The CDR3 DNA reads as TGTGCCAGCCGCGTCGGGGGCGGCGCAGATACGCAGTATTTT.

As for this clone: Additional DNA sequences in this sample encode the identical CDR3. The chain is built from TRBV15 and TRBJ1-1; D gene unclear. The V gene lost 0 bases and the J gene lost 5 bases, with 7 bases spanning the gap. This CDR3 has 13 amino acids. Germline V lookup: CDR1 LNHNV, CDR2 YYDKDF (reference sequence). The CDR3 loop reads CATSRDSGTEAFF. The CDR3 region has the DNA TGTGCCACCAGCAGAGATTCGGGGACTGAAGCTTTCTTT.

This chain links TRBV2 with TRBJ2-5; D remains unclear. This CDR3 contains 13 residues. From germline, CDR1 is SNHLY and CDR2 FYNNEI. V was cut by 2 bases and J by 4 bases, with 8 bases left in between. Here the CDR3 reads CASSESVGETQYF. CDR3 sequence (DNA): TGTGCCAGCAGTGAATCAGTGGGAGAGACCCAGTACTTC.

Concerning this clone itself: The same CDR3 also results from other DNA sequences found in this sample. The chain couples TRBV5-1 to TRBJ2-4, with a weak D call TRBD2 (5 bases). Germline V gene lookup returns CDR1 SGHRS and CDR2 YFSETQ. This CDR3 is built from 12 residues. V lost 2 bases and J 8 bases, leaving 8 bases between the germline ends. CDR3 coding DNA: TGCGCCAGCAGCTTAGAGGGAGACATTCAGTACTTC. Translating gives CASSLEGDIQYF. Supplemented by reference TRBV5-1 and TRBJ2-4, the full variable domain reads KAGVTQTPRYLIKTRGQQVTLSCSPISGHRSVSWYQQTPGQGLQFLFEYFSETQRNKGNFPGRFSGRQFSNSRSEMNVSTLELGDSALYLCASSLEGDIQYFGAGTRLSVL.

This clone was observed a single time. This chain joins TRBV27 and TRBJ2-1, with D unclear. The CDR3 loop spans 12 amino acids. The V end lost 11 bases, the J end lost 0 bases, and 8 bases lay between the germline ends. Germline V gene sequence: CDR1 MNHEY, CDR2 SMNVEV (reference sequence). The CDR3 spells CAAHSSYNEQFF. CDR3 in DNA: TGTGCCGCCCACAGCTCCTACAATGAGCAGTTCTTC.

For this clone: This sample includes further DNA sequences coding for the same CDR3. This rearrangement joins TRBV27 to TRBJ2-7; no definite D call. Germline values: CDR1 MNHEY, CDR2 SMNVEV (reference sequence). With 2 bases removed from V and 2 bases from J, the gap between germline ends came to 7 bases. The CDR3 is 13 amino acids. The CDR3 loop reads CASSLRQPYEQYF. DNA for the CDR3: TGTGCCAGCAGTTTAAGACAACCCTACGAGCAGTACTTC.

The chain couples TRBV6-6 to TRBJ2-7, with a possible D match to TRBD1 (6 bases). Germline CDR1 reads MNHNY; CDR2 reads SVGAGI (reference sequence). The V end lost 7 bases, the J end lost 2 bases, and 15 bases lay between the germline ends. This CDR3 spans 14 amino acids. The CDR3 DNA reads TGTGCCAGCAACCCGACAGGATCCCCCTACGAGCAGTACTTC. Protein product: CASNPTGSPYEQYF.

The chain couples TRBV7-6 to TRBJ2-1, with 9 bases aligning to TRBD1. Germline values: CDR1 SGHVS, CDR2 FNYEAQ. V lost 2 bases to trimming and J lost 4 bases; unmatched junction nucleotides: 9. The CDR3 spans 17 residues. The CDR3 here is CASSLSSGTGFYNEQFF. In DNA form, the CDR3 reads TGTGCCAGCAGCTTATCTTCCGGGACAGGGTTTTACAATGAGCAGTTCTTC.

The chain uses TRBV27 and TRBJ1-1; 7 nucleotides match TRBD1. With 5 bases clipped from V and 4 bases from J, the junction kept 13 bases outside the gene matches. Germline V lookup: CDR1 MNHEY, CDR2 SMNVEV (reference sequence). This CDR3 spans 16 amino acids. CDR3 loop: CASSLHPNRGGTEAFF. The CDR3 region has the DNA TGTGCCAGCAGTCTCCACCCAAACAGGGGCGGCACTGAAGCTTTCTTT.

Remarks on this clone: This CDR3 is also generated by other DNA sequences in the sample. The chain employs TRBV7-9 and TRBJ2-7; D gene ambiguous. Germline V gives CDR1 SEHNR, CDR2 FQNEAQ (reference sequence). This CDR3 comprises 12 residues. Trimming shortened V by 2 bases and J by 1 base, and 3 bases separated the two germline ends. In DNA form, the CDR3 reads TGTGCCAGCAGCTTAAGTTCCTACGAGCAGTACTTC. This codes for CASSLSSYEQYF.

CDR3 in DNA: TGCGCCAGCAGCCAAGAAAGGGGGGGCACGCGCGAGCAGTTCTTC. It specifies CASSQERGGTREQFF. The rearrangement links TRBV4-1 to TRBJ2-1; D is possibly TRBD2 (7 bases). Per the germline V gene, CDR1 is MGHRA and CDR2 is YSYEKL. The CDR3 runs 15 residues. Between the trimmed V and J ends, which lost 0 bases and 10 bases, there was a span of 16 bases.

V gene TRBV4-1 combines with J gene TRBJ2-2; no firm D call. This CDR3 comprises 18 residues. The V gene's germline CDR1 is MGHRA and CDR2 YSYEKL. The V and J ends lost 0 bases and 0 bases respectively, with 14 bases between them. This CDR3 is CASSQERYRASNTGELFF. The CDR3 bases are TGCGCCAGCAGCCAAGAGAGGTATCGGGCATCGAACACCGGGGAGCTGTTTTTT.

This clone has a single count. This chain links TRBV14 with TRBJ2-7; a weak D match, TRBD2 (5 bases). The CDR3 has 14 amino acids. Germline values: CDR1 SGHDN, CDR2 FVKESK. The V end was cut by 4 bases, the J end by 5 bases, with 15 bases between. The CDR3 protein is CASSPDSSFDEQYF. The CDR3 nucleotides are TGTGCCAGCAGCCCGGACTCCTCATTCGACGAGCAGTACTTC.

In DNA, the CDR3 is TGTGCCAGCCAAGGGCCGAACACCGGGGAGCTGTTTTTT. Translated, it gives CASQGPNTGELFF. The chain recombines TRBV27 with TRBJ2-2, with no clear D. CDR1 is MNHEY and CDR2 is SMNVEV in the germline V gene (reference sequence). Trimming shortened V by 8 bases and J by 0 bases, and 7 bases separated the two germline ends. This CDR3 has 13 residues.

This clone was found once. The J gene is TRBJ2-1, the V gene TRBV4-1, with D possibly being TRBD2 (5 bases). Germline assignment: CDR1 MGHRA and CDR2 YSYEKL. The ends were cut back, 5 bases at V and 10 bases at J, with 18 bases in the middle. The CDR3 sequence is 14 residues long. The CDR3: CASSGNSVLGEQFF. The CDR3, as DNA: TGCGCCAGCAGCGGGAATAGCGTTCTCGGGGAGCAGTTCTTC.

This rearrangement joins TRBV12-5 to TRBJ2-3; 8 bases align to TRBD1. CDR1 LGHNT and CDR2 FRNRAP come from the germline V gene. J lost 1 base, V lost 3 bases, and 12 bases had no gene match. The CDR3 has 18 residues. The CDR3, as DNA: TGTGCTAGTGGTTTAACCCCCGGACAGGGCCGGGGCACAGATACGCAGTATTTT. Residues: CASGLTPGQGRGTDTQYF.

CDR3 protein: CASSLVGTSGFTDTQYF. CDR3 coding DNA: TGTGCCAGCAGCTTAGTAGGGACTAGCGGGTTCACAGATACGCAGTATTTT. The chain couples TRBV7-9 to TRBJ2-3, with TRBD2 matching 12 bases. After removal of 1 base from V and 2 bases from J, the junction contained 4 bases not matched to a gene. The CDR3 runs 17 residues. Looked up from germline, CDR1 is SEHNR and CDR2 is FQNEAQ (reference sequence).

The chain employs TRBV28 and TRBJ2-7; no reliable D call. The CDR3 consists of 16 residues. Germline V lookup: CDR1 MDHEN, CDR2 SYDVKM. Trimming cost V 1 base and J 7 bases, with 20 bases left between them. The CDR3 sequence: CASSLSLTDGQWEQYF. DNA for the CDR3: TGTGCCAGCAGTTTATCCCTTACCGATGGGCAATGGGAGCAGTACTTC.

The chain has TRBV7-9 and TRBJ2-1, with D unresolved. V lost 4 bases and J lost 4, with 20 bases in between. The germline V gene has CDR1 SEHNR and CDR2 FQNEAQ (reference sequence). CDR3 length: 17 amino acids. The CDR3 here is CASSSSDGRSIYNEQFF. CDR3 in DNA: TGTGCCAGCAGCTCGAGTGATGGGCGGAGTATTTACAATGAGCAGTTCTTC.

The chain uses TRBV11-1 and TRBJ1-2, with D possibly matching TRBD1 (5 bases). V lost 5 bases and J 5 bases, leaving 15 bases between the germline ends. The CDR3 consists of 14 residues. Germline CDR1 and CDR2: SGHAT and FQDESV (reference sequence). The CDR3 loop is CASSPSGLAYGYTF. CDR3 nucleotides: TGTGCCAGCAGCCCCTCGGGACTGGCTTATGGCTACACCTTC.

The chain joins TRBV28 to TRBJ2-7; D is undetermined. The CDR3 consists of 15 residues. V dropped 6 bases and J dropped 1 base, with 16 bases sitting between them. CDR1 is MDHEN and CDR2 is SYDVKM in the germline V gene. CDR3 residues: CASSPPDTLSYEQYF. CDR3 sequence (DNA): TGTGCCAGCAGCCCGCCCGACACCCTTTCCTACGAGCAGTACTTC.

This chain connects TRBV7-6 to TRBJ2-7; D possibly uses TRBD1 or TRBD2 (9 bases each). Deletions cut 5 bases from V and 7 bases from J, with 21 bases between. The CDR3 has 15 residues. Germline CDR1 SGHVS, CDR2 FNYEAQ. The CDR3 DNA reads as TGTGCCAGCAGCGCGGGACAGGGACTAGCTGGGGAGCAGTACTTC. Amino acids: CASSAGQGLAGEQYF.

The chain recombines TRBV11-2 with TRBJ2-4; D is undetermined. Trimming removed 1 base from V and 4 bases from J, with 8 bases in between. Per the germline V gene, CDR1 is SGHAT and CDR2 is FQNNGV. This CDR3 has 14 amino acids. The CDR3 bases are TGTGCCAGCAGCTTAGCGTCTGAAAAAAACATTCAGTACTTC. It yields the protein CASSLASEKNIQYF.

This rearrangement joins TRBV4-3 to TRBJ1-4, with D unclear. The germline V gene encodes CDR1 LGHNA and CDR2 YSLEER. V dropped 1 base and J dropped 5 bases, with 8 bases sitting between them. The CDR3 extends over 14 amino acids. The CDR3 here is CASSQVWANEKLFF. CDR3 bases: TGCGCCAGCAGCCAAGTCTGGGCAAATGAAAAACTGTTTTTT.

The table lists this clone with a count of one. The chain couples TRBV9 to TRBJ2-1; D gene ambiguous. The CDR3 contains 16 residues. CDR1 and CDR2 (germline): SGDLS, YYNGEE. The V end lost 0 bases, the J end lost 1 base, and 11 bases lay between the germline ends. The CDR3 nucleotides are TGTGCCAGCAGCGTAGATGTAGAGAGGTCCTACAATGAGCAGTTCTTC. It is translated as CASSVDVERSYNEQFF.